This T cell receptor (beta chain) derives from a study of beta chain features in type 1 diabetes (dated by TCRdb to the late 2010s). A note on the overall study: Mean age, gender distribution, total cell number and subset yield did not differ between patients and healthy donors. Naive and central memory subsets were obtained from all 30 or so donors, but regulatory and stem cell-like memory subsets were isolated from only 8 patients and roughly eight healthy donors. A total of around 110,000,000 sorted cells were examined across all samples, and RNA yield correlated strongly with the number of cells per subset. The study compared TCRB repertoires of sorted circulating CD4+ T cell subsets between recently diagnosed type 1 diabetes patients and matched healthy donors.

This clone came up a few times. The clone's antigen remains unknown. Base qualities were left out, and no much larger clone turns up one base away. The entire isolated RNA was reverse transcribed using the High Capacity cDNA Reverse Transcription Kit, and thus expressed TCRB transcripts were sequenced. Stem cell-like memory T cell samples underwent survey-depth immunoSEQ sequencing, averaging about 1 million total reads per sample. After sorted cells were lysed in RLT buffer, RNA was extracted with DNase-treated RNeasy Micro or Mini kits, with the choice depending on cell number. Each cell subset was processed separately to prevent cross-contamination, with patient and healthy donor samples processed together. Using the immunoSEQ multiplex PCR, TCRB sequences were amplified from cDNA into 87-bp fragments spanning the CDR3 region. Sequencing of the amplicons was done on the Illumina HiSeq platform. Turning to the authors' computational methods: PCR bias was computationally corrected using synthetic template baselines, reads within Hamming distance 2 were collapsed, and singletons that could not be merged were discarded. Reads were aligned to IMGT to assign V, D and J genes, CDR3 length, and insertions or deletions at six rearrangement sites. Within each subset, clonotype counts were normalized to sorted cell number, and only after that were true diversity and Gini coefficients computed with the tcR R package. The overlap coefficient, calculated on TCRB nucleotide sequences, was used to measure repertoire sharing. TCRdb's version of the immuneACCESS table is confined to in-frame rearrangements and falls short of the full clone set. An unresolved V gene accounts for under half of the shortfall where checked; the remainder is of unknown origin. The V and J calls and clone size are taken from that table; D and trimming were inferred from the DNA. Counted in this sample were approximately 52,000 clones; about three fifths of them appeared once. The biggest ten clones account for 0.29% of the sample.

Each donor gave one peripheral blood draw, around 100 mL on average, collected into heparinised tubes. A BD FACSAria II was used to sort naive, central memory, regulatory and stem cell-like memory CD4+ T cells with a panel that included CD45RO, CCR7, CD25, CD127, CD95 and CD27. A purity above 95% was achieved for all sorted populations. PBMCs were isolated right away by Lymphoprep density gradient centrifugation and were stained directly, without culture. So that batch effects would be minimized, each experiment stained and sorted samples in pairs, pairing one healthy donor with one patient. The germline V gene encodes CDR1 SQVTM and CDR2 ANQGSEA. The V end loses 6 bases and the J end loses 2 bases, and a stretch of 15 bases separates them. The CDR3 holds 14 amino acids from the cysteine to the phenylalanine. This entry keeps only the CDR3 DNA: 42 bases, framed from base 1. Study-wide conclusions, independent of this receptor: Patients with type 1 diabetes made fewer insertions and deleted more nucleotides at VDJ recombination sites, implying thymic rearrangement abnormalities. Naive, central memory and regulatory TCRB repertoires appeared to be more alike among patients than among healthy donors. In all four CD4+ subsets, TCRB CDR3 length was moderately but significantly shorter in type 1 diabetes patients. Only small numbers of individuals were included in the HLA sub-analyses, which left unresolved whether HLA type had any influence on TCRB rearrangement. Because cDNA rather than genomic DNA was sequenced, highly expressing activated cells could have been over-represented, although no difference in activation and CD3 levels was found between groups. PCR may preferentially amplify shorter templates, but because patient and control samples were amplified and corrected together, any resulting skew would affect both groups equally.

The sample comprised stem cell memory CD4+ T cells from blood. Sample cell subset or site, as interpreted from the label and publication: stem cell-like memory CD4+ T cells. In this chain, TRBV29-1 is recombined with TRBJ2-3, with TRBD2 perhaps the D gene, on 5 matching bases. The origin of this receptor is a woman in her twenties or thirties with type 1 diabetes. The nucleotide sequence is given as TGCAGCGTAGTACGGGGTACCTTCACAGATACGCAGTATTTT. This gives the protein CSVVRGTFTDTQYF.